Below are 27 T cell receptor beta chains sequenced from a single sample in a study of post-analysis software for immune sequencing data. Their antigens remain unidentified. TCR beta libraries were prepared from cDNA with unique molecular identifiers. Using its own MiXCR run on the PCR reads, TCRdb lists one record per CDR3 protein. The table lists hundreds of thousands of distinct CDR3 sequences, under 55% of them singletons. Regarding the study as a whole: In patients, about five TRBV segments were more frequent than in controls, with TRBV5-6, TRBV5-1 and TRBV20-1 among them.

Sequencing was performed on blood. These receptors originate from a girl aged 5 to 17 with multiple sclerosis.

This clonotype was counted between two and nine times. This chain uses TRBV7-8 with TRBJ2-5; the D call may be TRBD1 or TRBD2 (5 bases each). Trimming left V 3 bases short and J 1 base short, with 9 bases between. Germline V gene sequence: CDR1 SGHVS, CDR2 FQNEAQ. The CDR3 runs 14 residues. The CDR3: CASSLMGPQETQYF. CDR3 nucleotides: TGTGCCAGCAGCTTGATGGGACCCCAAGAGACCCAGTACTTC. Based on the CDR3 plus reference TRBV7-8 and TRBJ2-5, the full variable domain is GAGVSQSPRYKVAKRGQDVALRCDPISGHVSLFWYQQALGQGPEFLTYFQNEAQLDKSGLPSDRFFAERPEGSVSTLKIQRTQQEDSAVYLCASSLMGPQETQYFGPGTRLLVL.

The CDR3 here is CASSQDWTDNQPQHF. The CDR3 nucleotides are TGCGCCAGCAGCCAAGATTGGACAGACAATCAGCCCCAGCATTTT. The gene calls are TRBV4-1 and TRBJ1-5, with D possibly being TRBD1 (6 bases). The CDR3 spans 15 residues. V was pared by 0 bases and J by 3 bases, with 9 bases between. CDR1 is MGHRA and CDR2 is YSYEKL in the germline V gene.

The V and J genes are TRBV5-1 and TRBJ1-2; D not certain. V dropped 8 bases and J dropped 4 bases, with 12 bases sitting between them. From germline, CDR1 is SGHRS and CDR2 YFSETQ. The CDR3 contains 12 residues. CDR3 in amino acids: CASRTGIYGYTF. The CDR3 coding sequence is TGCGCCAGTAGGACTGGCATCTATGGCTACACCTTC.

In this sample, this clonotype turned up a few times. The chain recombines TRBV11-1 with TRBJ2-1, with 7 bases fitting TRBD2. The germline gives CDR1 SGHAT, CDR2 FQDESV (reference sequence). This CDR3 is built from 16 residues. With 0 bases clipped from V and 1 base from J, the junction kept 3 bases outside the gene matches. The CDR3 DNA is TGTGCCAGCAGCTTAGCGCGGGGGAGGTCCTACAATGAGCAGTTCTTC. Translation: CASSLARGRSYNEQFF.

The CDR3 protein is CASSQEPGTSNYEQYF. Here the CDR3 DNA reads TGCGCCAGCAGCCAAGAGCCCGGGACAAGTAACTACGAGCAGTACTTC. The chain combines TRBV4-1 with TRBJ2-5, with a possible D match to TRBD1 (6 bases). Matching the DNA end better, TRBJ2-7 makes the J call doubtful. CDR1 and CDR2 from the germline V gene are MGHRA and YSYEKL. The CDR3 totals 16 residues.

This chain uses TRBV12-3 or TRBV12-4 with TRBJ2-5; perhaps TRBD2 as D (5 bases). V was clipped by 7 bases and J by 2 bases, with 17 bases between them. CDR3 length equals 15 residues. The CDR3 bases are TGTGCCAGCACCCTAGGACGGGGAGCACAAGAGACCCAGTACTTC. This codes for CASTLGRGAQETQYF.

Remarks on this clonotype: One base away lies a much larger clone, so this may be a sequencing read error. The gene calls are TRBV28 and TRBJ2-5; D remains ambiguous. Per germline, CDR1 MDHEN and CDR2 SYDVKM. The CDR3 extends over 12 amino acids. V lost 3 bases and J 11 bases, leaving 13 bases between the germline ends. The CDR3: CASSFVNYKQYF. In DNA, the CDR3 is TGTGCCAGCAGTTTTGTGAACTACAAGCAGTACTTC.

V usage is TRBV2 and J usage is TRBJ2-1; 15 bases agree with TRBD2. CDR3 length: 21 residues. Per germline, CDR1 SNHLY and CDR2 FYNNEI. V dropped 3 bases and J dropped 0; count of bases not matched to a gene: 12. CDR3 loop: CASSDRGERTSGRGSYNEQFF. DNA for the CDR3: TGTGCCAGCAGTGACAGGGGTGAGCGGACTAGCGGGAGGGGCTCCTACAATGAGCAGTTCTTC.

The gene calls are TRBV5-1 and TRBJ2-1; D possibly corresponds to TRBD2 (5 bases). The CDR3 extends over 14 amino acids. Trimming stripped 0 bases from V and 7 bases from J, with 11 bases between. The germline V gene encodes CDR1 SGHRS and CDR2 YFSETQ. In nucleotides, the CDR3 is TGCGCCAGCAGCTTGGCGCCACTAGAGAATGAGCAGTTCTTC. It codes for CASSLAPLENEQFF. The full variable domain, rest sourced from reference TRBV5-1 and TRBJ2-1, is KAGVTQTPRYLIKTRGQQVTLSCSPISGHRSVSWYQQTPGQGLQFLFEYFSETQRNKGNFPGRFSGRQFSNSRSEMNVSTLELGDSALYLCASSLAPLENEQFFGPGTRLTVL.

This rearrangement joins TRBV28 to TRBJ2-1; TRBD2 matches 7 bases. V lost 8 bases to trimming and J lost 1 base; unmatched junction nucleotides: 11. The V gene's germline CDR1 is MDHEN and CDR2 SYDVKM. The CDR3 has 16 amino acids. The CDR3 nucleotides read TGTGCCAGCGGGCCTGGGGGGGACTATTCCTACAATGAGCAGTTCTTC. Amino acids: CASGPGGDYSYNEQFF.

CDR3 sequence: CATSDSEQGEGYEQYF. CDR3 DNA sequence: TGTGCCACCAGTGACAGCGAACAGGGAGAAGGCTACGAGCAGTACTTC. This chain links TRBV24-1 with TRBJ2-7, with a tentative D call TRBD1 (6 bases). Germline-derived CDR1 and CDR2 are KGHDR and SFDVKD. Between the trimmed V and J ends, which lost 4 bases and 3 bases, there was a span of 18 bases. The CDR3 covers 16 residues.

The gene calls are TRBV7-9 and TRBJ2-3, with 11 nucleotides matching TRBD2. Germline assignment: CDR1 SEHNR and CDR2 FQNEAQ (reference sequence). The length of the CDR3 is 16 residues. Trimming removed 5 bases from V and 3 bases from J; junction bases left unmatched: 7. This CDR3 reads CASSVTSGRRTDTQYF. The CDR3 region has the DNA TGTGCCAGCAGCGTCACTAGCGGGAGAAGGACAGATACGCAGTATTTT. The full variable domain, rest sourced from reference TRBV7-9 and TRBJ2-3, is DTGVSQNPRHKITKRGQNVTFRCDPISEHNRLYWYRQTLGQGPEFLTYFQNEAQLEKSRLLSDRFSAERPKGSFSTLEIQRTEQGDSAMYLCASSVTSGRRTDTQYFGPGTRLTVL.

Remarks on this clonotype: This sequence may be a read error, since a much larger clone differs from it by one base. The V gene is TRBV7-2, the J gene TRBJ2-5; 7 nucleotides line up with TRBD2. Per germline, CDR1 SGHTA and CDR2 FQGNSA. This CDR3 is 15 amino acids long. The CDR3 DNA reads TGTGCCAGCAGCTTAGCCCTGGGACTACAAGAGGCCCAGTACTTC. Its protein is CASSLALGLQEAQYF. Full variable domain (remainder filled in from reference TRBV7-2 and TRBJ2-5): GAGVSQSPSNKVTEKGKDVELRCDPISGHTALYWYRQSLGQGLEFLIYFQGNSAPDKSGLPSDRFSAERTGGSVSTLTIQRTQQEDSAVYLCASSLALGLQEAQYFGPGTRLLVL.

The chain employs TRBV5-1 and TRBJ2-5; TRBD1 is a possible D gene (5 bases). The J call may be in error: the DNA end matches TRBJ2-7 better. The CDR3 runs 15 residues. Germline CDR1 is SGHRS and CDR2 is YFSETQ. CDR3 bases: TGCGCCAGCAGCTCACCGGGCTCAGTAGGGGACGAGCAGTACTTC. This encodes CASSSPGSVGDEQYF.

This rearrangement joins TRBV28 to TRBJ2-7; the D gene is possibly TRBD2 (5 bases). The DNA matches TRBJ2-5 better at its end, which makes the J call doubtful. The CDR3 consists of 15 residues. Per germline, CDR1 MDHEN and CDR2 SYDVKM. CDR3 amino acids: CASSSPGVLGETQYF. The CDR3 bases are TGTGCCAGCAGTTCCCCCGGGGTACTTGGGGAGACCCAGTACTTC.

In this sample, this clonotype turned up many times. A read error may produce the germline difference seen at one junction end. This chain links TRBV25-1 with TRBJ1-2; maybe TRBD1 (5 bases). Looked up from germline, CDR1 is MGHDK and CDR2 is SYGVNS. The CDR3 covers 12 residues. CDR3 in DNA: TGTGCTAGCAGGGATAGGGCCCATGGCTACACCTTC. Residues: CASRDRAHGYTF.

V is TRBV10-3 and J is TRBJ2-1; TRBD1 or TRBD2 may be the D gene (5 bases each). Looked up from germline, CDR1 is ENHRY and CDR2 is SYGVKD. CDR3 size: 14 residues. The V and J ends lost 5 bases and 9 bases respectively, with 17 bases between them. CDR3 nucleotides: TGTGCCATCAGTCCACCGGAGGACACGCGTGAGCAGTTCTTC. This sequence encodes CAISPPEDTREQFF.

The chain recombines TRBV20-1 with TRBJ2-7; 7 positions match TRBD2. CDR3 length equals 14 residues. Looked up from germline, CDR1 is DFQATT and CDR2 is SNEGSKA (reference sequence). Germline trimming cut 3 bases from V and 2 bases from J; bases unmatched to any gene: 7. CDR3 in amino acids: CSASKAAGAYEQYF. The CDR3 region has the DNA TGCAGTGCTAGCAAGGCGGCGGGGGCCTACGAGCAGTACTTC.

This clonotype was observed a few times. The CDR3 is CASSGPTSQETQYF. As DNA, the CDR3 is TGTGCCAGCAGCGGACCAACTAGCCAAGAGACCCAGTACTTC. This chain joins TRBV7-2 and TRBJ2-5; D may be TRBD2 (5 bases). Germline V lookup: CDR1 SGHTA, CDR2 FQGNSA. V lost 5 bases to trimming and J lost 1 base, with 11 bases between them. This CDR3 spans 14 amino acids.

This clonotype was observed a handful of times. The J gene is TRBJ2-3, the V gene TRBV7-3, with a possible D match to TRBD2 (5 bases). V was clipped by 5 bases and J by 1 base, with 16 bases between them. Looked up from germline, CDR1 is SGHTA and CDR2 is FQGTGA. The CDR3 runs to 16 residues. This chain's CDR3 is CASSAFLASGTDTQYF. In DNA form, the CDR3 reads TGTGCCAGCAGCGCATTTCTAGCCTCCGGCACAGATACGCAGTATTTT.

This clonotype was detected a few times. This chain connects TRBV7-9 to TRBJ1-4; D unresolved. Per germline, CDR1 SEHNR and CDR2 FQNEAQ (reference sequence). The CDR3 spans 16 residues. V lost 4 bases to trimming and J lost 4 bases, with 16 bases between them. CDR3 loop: CASSWSAELDNEKLFF. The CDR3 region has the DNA TGTGCCAGCAGCTGGTCGGCGGAACTTGATAATGAAAAACTGTTTTTT.

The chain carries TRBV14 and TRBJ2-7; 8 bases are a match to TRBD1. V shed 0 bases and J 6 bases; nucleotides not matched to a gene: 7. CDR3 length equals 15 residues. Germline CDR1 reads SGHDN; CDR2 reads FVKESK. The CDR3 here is CASSQDPRQGREQYF. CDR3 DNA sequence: TGTGCCAGCAGCCAAGATCCCCGACAGGGGCGCGAGCAGTACTTC.

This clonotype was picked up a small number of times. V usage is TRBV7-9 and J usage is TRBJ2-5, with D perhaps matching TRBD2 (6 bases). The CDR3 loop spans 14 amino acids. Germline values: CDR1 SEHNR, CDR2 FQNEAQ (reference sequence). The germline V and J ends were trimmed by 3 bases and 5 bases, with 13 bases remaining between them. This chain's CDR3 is CASSFKGGGETQYF. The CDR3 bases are TGTGCCAGCAGCTTTAAGGGAGGAGGGGAGACCCAGTACTTC.

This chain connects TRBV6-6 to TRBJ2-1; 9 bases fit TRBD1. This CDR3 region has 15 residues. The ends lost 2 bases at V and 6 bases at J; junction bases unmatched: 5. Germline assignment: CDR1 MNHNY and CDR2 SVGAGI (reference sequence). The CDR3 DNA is TGTGCCAGCAGTTACATACAGGGGGCGTCCAATGAGCAGTTCTTC. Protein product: CASSYIQGASNEQFF.

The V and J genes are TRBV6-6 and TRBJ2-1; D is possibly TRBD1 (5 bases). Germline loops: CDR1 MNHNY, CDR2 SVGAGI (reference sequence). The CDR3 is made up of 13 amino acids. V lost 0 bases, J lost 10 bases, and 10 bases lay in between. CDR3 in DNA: TGTGCCAGCAGTTACTCCATTGACAGCGAGCAGTTCTTC. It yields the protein CASSYSIDSEQFF.

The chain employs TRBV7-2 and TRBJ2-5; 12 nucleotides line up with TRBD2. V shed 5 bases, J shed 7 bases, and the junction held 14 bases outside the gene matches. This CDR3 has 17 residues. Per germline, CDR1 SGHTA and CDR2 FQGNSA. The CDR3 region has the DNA TGTGCCAGCAGCCGGGGACTAGCGGGCTTTCAGGGAGGGACCCAGTACTTC. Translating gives CASSRGLAGFQGGTQYF.

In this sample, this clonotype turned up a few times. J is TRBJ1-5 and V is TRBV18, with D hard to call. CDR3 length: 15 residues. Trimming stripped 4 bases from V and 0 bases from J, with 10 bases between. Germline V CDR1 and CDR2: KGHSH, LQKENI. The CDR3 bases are TGTGCCAGCTCACGGGGAGAGACTAGCAATCAGCCCCAGCATTTT. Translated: CASSRGETSNQPQHF.